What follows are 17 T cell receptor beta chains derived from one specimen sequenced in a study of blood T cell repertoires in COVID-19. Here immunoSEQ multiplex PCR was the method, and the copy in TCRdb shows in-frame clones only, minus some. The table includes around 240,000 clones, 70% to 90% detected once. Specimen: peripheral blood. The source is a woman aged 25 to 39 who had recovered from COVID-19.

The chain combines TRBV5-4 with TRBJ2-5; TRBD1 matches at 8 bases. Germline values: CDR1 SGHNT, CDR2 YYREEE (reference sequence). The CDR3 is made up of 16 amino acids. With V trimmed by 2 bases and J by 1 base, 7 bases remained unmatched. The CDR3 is CASSFQRTGPQETQYF. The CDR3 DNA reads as TGTGCCAGCAGCTTCCAGCGGACAGGGCCCCAAGAGACCCAGTACTTC.

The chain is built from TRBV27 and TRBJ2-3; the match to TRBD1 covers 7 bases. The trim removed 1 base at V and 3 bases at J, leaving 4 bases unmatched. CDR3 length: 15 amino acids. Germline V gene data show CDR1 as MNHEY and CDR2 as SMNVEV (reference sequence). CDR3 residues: CASSLLGRGTDTQYF. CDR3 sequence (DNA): TGTGCCAGCAGTTTATTGGGCAGGGGGACAGATACGCAGTATTTT.

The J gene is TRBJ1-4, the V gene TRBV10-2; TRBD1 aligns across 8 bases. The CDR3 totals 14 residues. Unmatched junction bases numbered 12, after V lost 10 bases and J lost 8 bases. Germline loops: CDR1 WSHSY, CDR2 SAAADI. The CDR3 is CATGGGTPREKLFF. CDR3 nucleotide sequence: TGCGCCACAGGGGGCGGGACGCCTCGGGAAAAACTGTTTTTT.

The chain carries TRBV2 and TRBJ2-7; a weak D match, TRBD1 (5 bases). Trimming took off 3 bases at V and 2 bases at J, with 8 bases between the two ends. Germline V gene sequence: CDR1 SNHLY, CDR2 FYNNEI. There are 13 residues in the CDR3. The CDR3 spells CASSDSGTYEQYF. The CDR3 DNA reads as TGTGCCAGCAGTGACTCAGGGACCTACGAGCAGTACTTC. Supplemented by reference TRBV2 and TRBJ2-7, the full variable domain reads EPEVTQTPSHQVTQMGQEVILRCVPISNHLYFYWYRQILGQKVEFLVSFYNNEISEKSEIFDDQFSVERPDGSNFTLKIRSTKLEDSAMYFCASSDSGTYEQYFGPGTRLTVT.

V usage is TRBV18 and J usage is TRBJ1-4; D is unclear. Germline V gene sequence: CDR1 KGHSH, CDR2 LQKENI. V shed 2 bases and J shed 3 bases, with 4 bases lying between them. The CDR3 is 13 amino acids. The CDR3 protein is CASSPEANEKLFF. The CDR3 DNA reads TGTGCCAGCTCACCAGAGGCTAATGAAAAACTGTTTTTT. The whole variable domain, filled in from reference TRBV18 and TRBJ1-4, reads NAGVMQNPRHLVRRRGQEARLRCSPMKGHSHVYWYRQLPEEGLKFMVYLQKENIIDESGMPKERFSAEFPKEGPSILRIQQVVRGDSAAYFCASSPEANEKLFFGSGTQLSVL.

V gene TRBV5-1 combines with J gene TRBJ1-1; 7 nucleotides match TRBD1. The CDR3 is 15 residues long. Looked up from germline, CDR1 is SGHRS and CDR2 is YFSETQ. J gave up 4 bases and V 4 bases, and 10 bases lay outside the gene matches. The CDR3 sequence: CASSQNRGRGTEAFF. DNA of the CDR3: TGCGCCAGCAGCCAAAACAGGGGTAGGGGCACTGAAGCTTTCTTT. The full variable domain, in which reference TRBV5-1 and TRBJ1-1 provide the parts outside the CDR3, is KAGVTQTPRYLIKTRGQQVTLSCSPISGHRSVSWYQQTPGQGLQFLFEYFSETQRNKGNFPGRFSGRQFSNSRSEMNVSTLELGDSALYLCASSQNRGRGTEAFFGQGTRLTVV.

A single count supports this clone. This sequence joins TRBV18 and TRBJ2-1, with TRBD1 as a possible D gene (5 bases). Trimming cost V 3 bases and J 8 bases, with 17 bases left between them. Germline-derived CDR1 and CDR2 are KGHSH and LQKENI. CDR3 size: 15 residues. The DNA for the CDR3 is TGTGCCAGCTCACCTCCAAACCCAGGGCGCCATGAGCAGTTCTTC. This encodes CASSPPNPGRHEQFF.

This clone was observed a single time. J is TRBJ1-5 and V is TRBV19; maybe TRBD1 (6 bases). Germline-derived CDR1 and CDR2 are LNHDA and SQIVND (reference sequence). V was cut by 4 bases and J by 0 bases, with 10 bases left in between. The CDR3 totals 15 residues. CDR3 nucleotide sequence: TGTGCCAGTAGTAGGGACACCACTAGCAATCAGCCCCAGCATTTT. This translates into CASSRDTTSNQPQHF.

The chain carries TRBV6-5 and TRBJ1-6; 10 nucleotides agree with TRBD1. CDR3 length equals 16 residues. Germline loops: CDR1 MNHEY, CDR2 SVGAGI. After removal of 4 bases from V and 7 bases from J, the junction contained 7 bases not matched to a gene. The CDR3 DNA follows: TGTGCCAGCAGTTTTCGACAGGGGGCTGGGAATTCACCCCTCCACTTT. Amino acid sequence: CASSFRQGAGNSPLHF.

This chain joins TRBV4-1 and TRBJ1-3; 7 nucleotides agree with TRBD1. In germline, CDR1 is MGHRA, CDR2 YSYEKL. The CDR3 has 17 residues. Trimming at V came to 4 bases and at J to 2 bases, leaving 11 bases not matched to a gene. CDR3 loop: CASSPEPEDRPGNTIYF. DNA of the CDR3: TGCGCCAGCAGCCCAGAGCCCGAGGACAGGCCTGGAAACACCATATATTTT.

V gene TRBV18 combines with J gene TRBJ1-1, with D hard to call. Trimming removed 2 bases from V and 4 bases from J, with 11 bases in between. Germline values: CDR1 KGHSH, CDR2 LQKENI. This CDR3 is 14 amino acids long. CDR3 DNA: TGTGCCAGCTCACCAGTAGATGGCGGCACTGAAGCTTTCTTT. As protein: CASSPVDGGTEAFF.

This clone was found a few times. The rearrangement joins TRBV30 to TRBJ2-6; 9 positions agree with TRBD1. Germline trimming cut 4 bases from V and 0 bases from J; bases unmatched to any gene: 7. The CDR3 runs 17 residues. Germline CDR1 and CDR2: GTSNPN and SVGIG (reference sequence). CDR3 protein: CAWKRDRALSGANVLTF. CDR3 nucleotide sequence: TGTGCCTGGAAAAGGGACAGGGCCCTCTCTGGGGCCAACGTCCTGACTTTC.

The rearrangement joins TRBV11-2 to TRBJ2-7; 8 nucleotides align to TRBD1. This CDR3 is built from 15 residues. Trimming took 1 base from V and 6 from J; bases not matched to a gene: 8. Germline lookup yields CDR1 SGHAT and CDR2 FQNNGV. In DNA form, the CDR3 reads TGTGCCAGCAGCTTAGGGACAGGGTTCGGAGGCGAGCAGTACTTC. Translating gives CASSLGTGFGGEQYF.

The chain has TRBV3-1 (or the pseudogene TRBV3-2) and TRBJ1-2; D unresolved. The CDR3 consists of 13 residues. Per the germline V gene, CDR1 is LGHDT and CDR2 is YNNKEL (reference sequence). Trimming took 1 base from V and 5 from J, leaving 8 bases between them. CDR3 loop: CASSQVTEYGYTF. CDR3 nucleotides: TGTGCCAGCAGCCAAGTGACGGAGTATGGCTACACCTTC.

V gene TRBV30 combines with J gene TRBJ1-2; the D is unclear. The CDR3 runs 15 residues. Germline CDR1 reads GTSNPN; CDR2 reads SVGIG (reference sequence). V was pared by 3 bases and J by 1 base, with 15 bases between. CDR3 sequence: CAWRPGKNNNYGYTF. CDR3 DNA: TGTGCCTGGAGACCGGGGAAGAATAATAACTATGGCTACACCTTC.

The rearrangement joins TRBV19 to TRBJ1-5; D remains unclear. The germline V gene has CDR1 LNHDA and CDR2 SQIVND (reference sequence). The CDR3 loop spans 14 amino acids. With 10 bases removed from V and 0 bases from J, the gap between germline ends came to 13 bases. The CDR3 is CATALSHSNQPQHF. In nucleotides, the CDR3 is TGTGCCACCGCCCTATCCCATAGCAATCAGCCCCAGCATTTT.

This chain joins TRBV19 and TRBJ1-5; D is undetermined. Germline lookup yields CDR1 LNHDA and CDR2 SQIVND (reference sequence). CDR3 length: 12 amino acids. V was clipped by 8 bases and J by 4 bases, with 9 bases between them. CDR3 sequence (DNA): TGTGCCAGTGGGAGGGTAAATCAGCCCCAGCATTTT. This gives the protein CASGRVNQPQHF.